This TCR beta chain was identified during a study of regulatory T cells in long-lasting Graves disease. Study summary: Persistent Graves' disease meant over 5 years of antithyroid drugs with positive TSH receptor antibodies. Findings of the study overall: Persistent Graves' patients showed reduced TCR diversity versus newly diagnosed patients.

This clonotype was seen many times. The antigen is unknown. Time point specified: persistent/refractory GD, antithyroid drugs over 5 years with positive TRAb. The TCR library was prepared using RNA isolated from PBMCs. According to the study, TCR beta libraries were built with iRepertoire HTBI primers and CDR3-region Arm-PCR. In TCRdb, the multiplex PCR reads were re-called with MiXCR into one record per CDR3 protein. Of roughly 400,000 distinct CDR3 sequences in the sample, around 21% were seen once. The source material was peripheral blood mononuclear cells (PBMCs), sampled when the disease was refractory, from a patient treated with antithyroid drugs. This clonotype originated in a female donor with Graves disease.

The CDR3 nucleotides are TGTGCCAGCAGCCCTACAGTGAGGGGGTTTGGCGGGGAGCTGTTTTTT. Amino acids: CASSPTVRGFGGELFF. The chain recombines TRBV28 with TRBJ2-2, with D perhaps matching TRBD1 (6 bases). V lost 6 bases and J 7 bases, leaving 21 bases between the germline ends. CDR3 length: 16 residues. Germline loops: CDR1 MDHEN, CDR2 SYDVKM.